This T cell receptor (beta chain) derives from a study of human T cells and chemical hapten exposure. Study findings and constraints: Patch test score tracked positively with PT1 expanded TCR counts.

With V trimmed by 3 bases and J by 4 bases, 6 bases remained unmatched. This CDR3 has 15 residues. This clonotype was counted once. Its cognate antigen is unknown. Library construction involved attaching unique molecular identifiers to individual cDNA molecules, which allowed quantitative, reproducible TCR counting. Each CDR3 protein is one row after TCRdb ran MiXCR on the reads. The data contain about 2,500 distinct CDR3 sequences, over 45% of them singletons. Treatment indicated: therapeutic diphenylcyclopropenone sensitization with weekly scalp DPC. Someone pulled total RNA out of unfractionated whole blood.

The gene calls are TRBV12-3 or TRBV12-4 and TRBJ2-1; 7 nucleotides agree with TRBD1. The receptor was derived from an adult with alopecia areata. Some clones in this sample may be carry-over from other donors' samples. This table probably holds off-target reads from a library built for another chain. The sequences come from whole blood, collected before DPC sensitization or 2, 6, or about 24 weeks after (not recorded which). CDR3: CASSFRPGQYNEQFF. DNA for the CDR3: TGTGCCAGCAGTTTCAGGCCGGGACAGTACAATGAGCAGTTCTTC.